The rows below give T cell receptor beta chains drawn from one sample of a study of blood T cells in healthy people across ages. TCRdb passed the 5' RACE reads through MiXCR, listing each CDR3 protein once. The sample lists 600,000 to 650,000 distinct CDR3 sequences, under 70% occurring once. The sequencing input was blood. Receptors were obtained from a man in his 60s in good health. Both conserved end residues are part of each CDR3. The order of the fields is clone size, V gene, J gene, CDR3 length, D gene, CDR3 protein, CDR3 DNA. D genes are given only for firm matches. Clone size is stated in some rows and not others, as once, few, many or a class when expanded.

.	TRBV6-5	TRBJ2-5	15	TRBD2	CASSRGTRGQETQYF	TGTGCCAGCAGCCGAGGGACTAGGGGGCAAGAGACCCAGTACTTC
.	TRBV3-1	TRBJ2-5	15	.	CASSQVGTQLRTQYF	TGTGCCAGCAGCCAAGTGGGGACACAGCTTCGGACCCAGTACTTC
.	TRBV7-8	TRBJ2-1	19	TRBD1	CASSLAREPNRGSYNEQFF	TGTGCCAGCAGCTTAGCTCGTGAGCCAAACAGGGGCTCCTACAATGAGCAGTTCTTC
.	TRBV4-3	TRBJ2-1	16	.	CASSQDMALLYNEQFF	TGCGCCAGCAGCCAAGATATGGCTCTCCTCTACAATGAGCAGTTCTTC
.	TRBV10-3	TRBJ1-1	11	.	CAIGANTEAFF	TGTGCCATCGGGGCGAACACTGAAGCTTTCTTT
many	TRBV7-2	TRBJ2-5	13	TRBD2	CASSFRGEETQYF	TGTGCCAGCAGTTTTCGGGGGGAAGAGACCCAGTACTTC
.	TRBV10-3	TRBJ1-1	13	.	CASKSGAGTEAFF	TGTGCCTCAAAATCGGGGGCGGGTACTGAAGCTTTCTTT
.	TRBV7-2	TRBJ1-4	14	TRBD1	CASSLGLGTDPLFF	TGTGCCAGCAGCTTAGGTCTTGGGACAGATCCCCTGTTTTTT
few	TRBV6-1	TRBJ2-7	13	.	CASSVPSSYEQYF	TGTGCCAGCAGTGTTCCTAGTTCCTACGAGCAGTACTTC
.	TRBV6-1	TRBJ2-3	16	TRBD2	CASSEPGGFTPDTQYF	TGTGCCAGCAGTGAGCCCGGGGGGTTTACCCCAGATACGCAGTATTTT
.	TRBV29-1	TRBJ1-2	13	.	CSVNVVSGNGYTF	TGCAGCGTGAATGTAGTCAGTGGGAATGGCTACACCTTC
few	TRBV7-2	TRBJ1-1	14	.	CASSLNVGTTEAFF	TGTGCCAGCAGCTTAAACGTGGGGACAACTGAAGCTTTCTTT
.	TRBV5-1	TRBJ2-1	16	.	CASSLGIGVTLNEQFF	TGCGCCAGCAGCTTGGGCATCGGGGTAACGCTGAATGAGCAGTTCTTC
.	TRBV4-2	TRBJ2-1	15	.	CASSQDWTVYNEQFF	TGTGCCAGCAGCCAAGATTGGACAGTGTACAATGAGCAGTTCTTC
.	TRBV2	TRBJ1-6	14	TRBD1	CASSEDRGGSPLHF	TGTGCCAGCAGTGAGGACAGGGGGGGATCACCCCTCCACTTT
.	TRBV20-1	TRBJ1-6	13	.	CSARGVTNSPLHF	TGCAGTGCTAGGGGGGTTACTAATTCACCCCTCCACTTT
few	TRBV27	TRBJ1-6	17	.	CASLTRRGLGYNSPLHF	TGTGCCAGCCTTACCCGTAGGGGCCTGGGCTATAATTCACCCCTCCACTTT
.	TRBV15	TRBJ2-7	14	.	CATSRARGNYEQYF	TGTGCCACCAGCAGAGCCCGGGGCAACTACGAGCAGTACTTC
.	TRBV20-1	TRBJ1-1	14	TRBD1	CSAPGTAGGTEAFF	TGCAGTGCCCCCGGGACAGCGGGAGGGACTGAAGCTTTCTTT
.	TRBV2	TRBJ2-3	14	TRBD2	CASRPSGVTDTQYF	TGTGCCAGCAGGCCTAGCGGGGTCACAGATACGCAGTATTTT
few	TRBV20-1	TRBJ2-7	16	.	CSAREVGGLSSYEQYF	TGCAGTGCTAGAGAGGTCGGGGGGCTTAGCTCCTACGAGCAGTACTTC
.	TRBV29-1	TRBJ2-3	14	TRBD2	CSAWTSANTDTQYF	TGCAGCGCCTGGACTAGCGCTAACACAGATACGCAGTATTTT
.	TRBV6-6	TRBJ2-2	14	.	CASRPPPGTGELFF	TGTGCCAGCAGGCCCCCCCCGGGCACCGGGGAGCTGTTTTTT